These T cell receptor beta chains were read from a single sample in a study of T cells in Graves' hyperthyroidism and ophthalmopathy. A single record per CDR3 protein comes from TCRdb applying MiXCR to the multiplex PCR reads. The table has approximately 400,000 distinct CDR3 sequences, about a fifth seen once. Sequenced: blood. Receptors originate from a woman under 30 with Graves' hyperthyroidism. CDR3s include the opening cysteine and the closing phenylalanine or tryptophan. D genes are given only for firm matches. Expanded clones are given a class, and other clones once, few, many or no size at all.

clone size | J gene | D gene | V gene | CDR3 protein | CDR3 DNA
. | TRBJ1-1 | TRBD1 | TRBV11-2 | CASSLSGQGKTAEAFF | TGTGCCAGCAGCTTATCCGGACAGGGGAAGACGGCTGAAGCTTTCTTT
many | TRBJ2-7 | . | TRBV25-1 | CASSDWTEGYEQYF | TGTGCCAGCAGTGACTGGACGGAAGGATACGAGCAGTACTTC
many | TRBJ2-7 | . | TRBV6-5 | CASSSPDSSYEQYF | TGTGCCAGCAGTTCCCCCGACAGTTCCTACGAGCAGTACTTC
few | TRBJ2-1 | . | TRBV5-4 | CASSLDSSSYNEQFF | TGTGCCAGCAGCTTGGACTCAAGCTCCTACAATGAGCAGTTCTTC
. | TRBJ2-7 | TRBD1 | TRBV7-2 | CASSLVGDSSYEQYF | TGTGCCAGCAGCTTAGTGGGGGACAGCTCTTACGAGCAGTACTTC
many | TRBJ2-5 | . | TRBV4-2 | CASSQDRGAETQYF | TGTGCCAGCAGCCAAGATAGGGGGGCGGAGACCCAGTACTTC
. | TRBJ2-7 | . | TRBV27 | CASSPRVYYEQYF | TGTGCCAGCAGCCCAAGGGTTTACTACGAGCAGTACTTC
few | TRBJ2-2 | TRBD1 | TRBV20-1 | CSARGQGAAGELFF | TGCAGTGCTAGGGGACAGGGGGCGGCCGGGGAGCTGTTTTTT
many | TRBJ2-2 | . | TRBV12-3/TRBV12-4 | CASSYTKGPGGELFF | TGTGCCAGCAGCTATACTAAGGGGCCGGGCGGGGAGCTGTTTTTT
. | TRBJ2-7 | TRBD2 | TRBV29-1 | CSVVLALSSYEQYF | TGCAGCGTCGTACTAGCGTTGAGCTCCTACGAGCAGTACTTC
many | TRBJ1-1 | . | TRBV6-5 | CASSLGTGVTTEAFF | TGTGCCAGCAGTTTAGGTACCGGGGTTACCACTGAAGCTTTCTTT
many | TRBJ1-6 | . | TRBV7-2 | CASSQTTGAYSPLHF | TGTGCCAGCAGCCAAACGACGGGGGCATATTCACCCCTCCACTTT
many | TRBJ1-5 | . | TRBV12-3/TRBV12-4 | CASSLRDTDQPQHF | TGTGCCAGCAGTCTCCGGGACACTGATCAGCCCCAGCATTTT
. | TRBJ1-2 | . | TRBV28 | CASTWGINYGYTF | TGTGCCAGCACCTGGGGGATTAACTATGGCTACACCTTC
many | TRBJ1-3 | . | TRBV20-1 | CSALAPKSGNTIYF | TGCAGTGCGCTGGCGCCGAAGTCTGGAAACACCATATATTTT
many | TRBJ1-5 | . | TRBV12-3/TRBV12-4 | CASSQTAQPQHF | TGTGCCAGCAGTCAGACAGCTCAGCCCCAGCATTTT
many | TRBJ2-5 | . | TRBV7-6 | CASSGYGIQETQYF | TGTGCCAGCAGTGGGTACGGAATACAAGAGACCCAGTACTTC
many | TRBJ1-1 | . | TRBV6-5 | CASSYSNANTEAFF | TGTGCCAGCAGTTACTCGAACGCGAACACTGAAGCTTTCTTT
many | TRBJ1-1 | . | TRBV24-1 | CATSDPGTLEAFF | TGTGCCACCAGTGATCCCGGGACGCTTGAAGCTTTCTTT
many | TRBJ2-7 | . | TRBV20-1 | CSAHVGAPLGEQYF | TGCAGTGCCCATGTCGGGGCCCCTCTGGGCGAGCAGTACTTC